This is a list of T cell receptor beta chains from one sample in a study of CD8+ T cells in alopecia areata. The data were produced by immunoSEQ multiplex PCR, yet TCRdb's version contains in-frame clones alone and is incomplete. Of roughly 200,000 clones listed, about 60% are singletons. The starting material was CD8+ T cells sorted from blood, obtained at week 24, from a patient treated with tofacitinib. The source of these receptors is a human donor with alopecia areata. Each CDR3 is given with its conserved first and last residue. Each record gives: J gene, D gene, V gene, clone size, CDR3 protein, CDR3 DNA. The D gene is left open where the match is weak. Where a row states a size, it is once, few, many or the class of an expanded clone; other rows omit it.

TRBJ2-3	.	TRBV2	few	CASRFRDTQYF	TGTGCCAGCAGATTTCGGGATACGCAGTATTTT
TRBJ2-7	TRBD1	TRBV13	.	CASSSTGDGYEQYF	TGTGCCAGCAGTTCGACAGGGGACGGCTACGAGCAGTACTTC
TRBJ2-7	.	TRBV5-1	few	CASRLGDYEQYF	TGCGCCAGCAGATTGGGGGACTACGAGCAGTACTTC
TRBJ2-4	.	TRBV29-1	.	CSVEQQGKNIQYF	TGCAGCGTTGAACAACAGGGTAAAAACATTCAGTACTTC
TRBJ1-6	.	TRBV27	.	CASGTKTDSPLHF	TGTGCCAGCGGGACGAAGACCGATTCACCCCTCCACTTT
TRBJ1-2	.	TRBV19	.	CASSPGFGYGYTF	TGTGCCAGTAGTCCAGGGTTCGGCTATGGCTACACCTTC
TRBJ2-3	.	TRBV30	few	CAWSVLSLLDTQYF	TGTGCCTGGAGTGTACTGTCCCTTTTGGATACGCAGTATTTT
TRBJ2-3	.	TRBV5-1	.	CASSLGTSPLDTQYF	TGCGCCAGCAGCTTGGGCACATCGCCCTTGGATACGCAGTATTTT
TRBJ2-6	TRBD1	TRBV5-1	.	CASSPGTGGANVLTF	TGCGCCAGCAGCCCAGGGACAGGAGGGGCCAACGTCCTGACTTTC
TRBJ2-5	.	TRBV5-6	.	CASSAASGGTQYF	TGTGCCAGCAGTGCAGCGTCGGGCGGGACCCAGTACTTC
TRBJ1-5	TRBD1	TRBV5-6	.	CASSFGTGDYSNQPQHF	TGTGCCAGCAGCTTCGGGACAGGGGATTATAGCAATCAGCCCCAGCATTTT
TRBJ1-4	.	TRBV5-8	.	CASSFIRATNEKLFF	TGTGCCAGCAGCTTTATCCGGGCAACTAATGAAAAACTGTTTTTT
TRBJ1-2	TRBD1	TRBV5-1	few	CASSSGQGYGYTF	TGCGCCAGCAGCTCGGGACAGGGCTATGGCTACACCTTC
TRBJ2-7	.	TRBV5-6	.	CASSEGFGGNEQYF	TGTGCCAGCAGCGAGGGCTTCGGAGGGAACGAGCAGTACTTC
TRBJ2-7	.	TRBV7-9	.	CASSPGTSGRLYEQYF	TGTGCCAGCAGCCCCGGGACGTCGGGTAGACTCTACGAGCAGTACTTC
TRBJ1-2	TRBD1	TRBV27	.	CASSPMGQEDYGYTF	TGTGCCAGCAGTCCCATGGGACAGGAAGACTATGGCTACACCTTC
TRBJ2-5	TRBD2	TRBV10-3	few	CAISAEGLAGPQETQYF	TGTGCCATCAGTGCCGAGGGACTAGCGGGACCTCAAGAGACCCAGTACTTC
TRBJ2-7	.	TRBV7-2	few	CASRDKISYEQYF	TGTGCCAGCAGAGACAAGATCTCCTACGAGCAGTACTTC
TRBJ2-7	.	TRBV25-1	.	CASTEADTYEQYF	TGTGCCAGCACCGAGGCCGATACCTACGAGCAGTACTTC
TRBJ1-2	TRBD1	TRBV29-1	.	CSVGHPAGTGDYGYTF	TGCAGCGTTGGCCACCCCGCCGGGACAGGGGATTATGGCTACACCTTC
TRBJ1-2	TRBD1	TRBV6-6	few	CASSRTGLYGYTF	TGTGCCAGCAGTAGGACAGGGCTATATGGCTACACCTTC
TRBJ1-1	.	TRBV9	.	CASSVGDPRNTEAFF	TGTGCCAGCAGCGTAGGGGACCCGAGGAACACTGAAGCTTTCTTT
TRBJ2-5	.	TRBV7-9	.	CASSLRQTPLWETQYF	TGTGCCAGCAGCTTAAGACAGACCCCGCTTTGGGAGACCCAGTACTTC
TRBJ1-1	TRBD1	TRBV30	few	CAWSLGQGTEAFF	TGTGCCTGGAGTCTGGGACAGGGAACTGAAGCTTTCTTT
TRBJ2-3	TRBD2	TRBV7-7	.	CASSPSSGGAETQYF	TGTGCCAGCAGCCCGTCTAGCGGGGGGGCCGAGACGCAGTATTTT
TRBJ1-2	.	TRBV5-6	once	CASSFGHRESIYGYTF	TGTGCCAGCAGCTTCGGACACAGGGAGAGTATCTATGGCTACACCTTC
TRBJ1-1	.	TRBV7-6	.	CASSPGFGNTEAFF	TGTGCCAGCAGCCCCGGTTTTGGGAACACTGAAGCTTTCTTT
TRBJ2-7	.	TRBV7-9	.	CASSLRAYEQYF	TGTGCCAGCAGCTTACGAGCCTACGAGCAGTACTTC
TRBJ2-7	.	TRBV9	.	CASSVASGTSYEQYF	TGTGCCAGCAGCGTAGCATCAGGGACCTCCTACGAGCAGTACTTC
TRBJ1-2	.	TRBV29-1	.	CSVDPRVGNGYTF	TGCAGCGTTGATCCCCGGGTGGGGAATGGCTACACCTTC
TRBJ1-2	.	TRBV14	few	CASSLHSVGFYGYTF	TGTGCCAGCAGCCTCCACTCAGTGGGATTCTATGGCTACACCTTC
TRBJ1-6	.	TRBV7-9	once	CASSFRSGPLHF	TGTGCCAGCAGCTTCCGGAGTGGCCCCCTCCACTTT
TRBJ2-5	.	TRBV7-2	few	CASSLGRDLVETQYF	TGTGCCAGCAGCTTAGGAAGGGACTTAGTGGAGACCCAGTACTTC
TRBJ2-1	.	TRBV13	few	CASSSPAQGISYNEQFF	TGTGCCAGCAGCTCGCCGGCCCAGGGAATCTCCTACAATGAGCAGTTCTTC
TRBJ1-2	.	TRBV4-1	.	CASSQVMRQDTNYGYTF	TGCGCCAGCAGCCAGGTCATGCGACAGGATACTAACTATGGCTACACCTTC
TRBJ2-7	TRBD1	TRBV30	.	CAGRTGGGEQYF	TGTGCCGGACGGACAGGGGGCGGCGAGCAGTACTTC
TRBJ1-5	.	TRBV25-1	.	CASSAGSSNQPQHF	TGTGCCAGCAGTGCGGGGAGCTCCAATCAGCCCCAGCATTTT
TRBJ1-1	.	TRBV5-6	.	CASSLWGGLNTEAFF	TGTGCCAGCAGCTTGTGGGGGGGACTCAACACTGAAGCTTTCTTT
TRBJ2-1	.	TRBV11-2	.	CASTWGEYNEQFF	TGTGCCAGCACATGGGGGGAATACAATGAGCAGTTCTTC
TRBJ1-6	.	TRBV13	.	CASSTWGRNNSPLHF	TGTGCCAGCAGCACCTGGGGACGGAATAATTCACCCCTCCACTTT
TRBJ2-7	.	TRBV5-1	few	CASSLGAGRTYEQYF	TGCGCCAGCAGCTTGGGGGCAGGGCGCACCTACGAGCAGTACTTC
TRBJ1-1	.	TRBV27	.	CASSSRYPAVNTEAFF	TGTGCCAGCAGTTCCCGATATCCGGCAGTGAACACTGAAGCTTTCTTT
TRBJ1-5	.	TRBV30	.	CAWTRDSGQPQHF	TGTGCCTGGACCAGGGACTCTGGGCAGCCCCAGCATTTT
TRBJ2-1	.	TRBV6-5	.	CASSIRQDPYNEQFF	TGTGCCAGCAGCATACGACAGGATCCCTACAATGAGCAGTTCTTC
TRBJ1-2	.	TRBV6-5	few	CASRSAAGYTF	TGTGCCAGCAGGTCGGCGGCGGGCTACACCTTC
TRBJ1-5	TRBD1	TRBV5-1	.	CASSWGTGQPQHF	TGCGCCAGCAGCTGGGGGACAGGTCAGCCCCAGCATTTT
TRBJ2-7	TRBD2	TRBV7-9	.	CASSLGGGRNYEQYF	TGTGCCAGCAGCTTAGGCGGGGGGCGAAACTACGAGCAGTACTTC
TRBJ1-1	.	TRBV30	.	CAWSVLPPVIWTVSWAEAFF	TGTGCCTGGAGTGTTTTGCCCCCCGTGATATGGACAGTTTCATGGGCTGAAGCTTTCTTT
TRBJ1-4	.	TRBV13	.	CASSPNREGLFF	TGTGCCAGCAGCCCAAATCGGGAAGGACTGTTTTTT
TRBJ2-3	.	TRBV6-5	.	CASSYQGSDTQYF	TGTGCCAGCAGTTACCAAGGGTCAGATACGCAGTATTTT
TRBJ2-3	.	TRBV7-2	.	CASSSDRSTDTQYF	TGTGCCAGCAGCTCGGACAGAAGCACAGATACGCAGTATTTT
TRBJ2-7	.	TRBV5-1	.	CASSLAADYEQYF	TGCGCCAGCAGCTTGGCGGCCGACTACGAGCAGTACTTC
TRBJ2-3	.	TRBV19	.	CASSMAGRSTDTQYF	TGTGCCAGTAGTATGGCCGGACGGAGCACAGATACGCAGTATTTT
TRBJ2-1	.	TRBV27	.	CASSSSAAYNEQFF	TGTGCCAGCAGTTCAAGTGCGGCTTACAATGAGCAGTTCTTC